These 6 T cell receptor beta chains were sequenced from one sample in a study of graft-versus-host responses after intestinal transplantation. Profiling relied on immunoSEQ multiplex PCR, and the TCRdb table lists in-frame clones only, not all of them. The data contain about 4,600 clones, roughly a quarter of them seen just once; the ten biggest clones take up 4.7%. The input for sequencing was alloreactive CD4+ T cells from a mixed lymphocyte reaction culture, taken before intestinal transplant. Subset meaning: CFSE-low proliferating T cells sorted from roughly six-day pre-transplant mixed lymphocyte reaction (GvH or HvG direction). These receptors all come from a human patient who received an intestinal transplant.

This clone is labeled as medium-sized. The rearrangement uses TRBV5-4 and TRBJ2-5; possibly TRBD1 or TRBD2 for D (5 bases each). The ends were cut back, 0 bases at V and 1 base at J, with 10 bases in the middle. Germline-derived CDR1 and CDR2 are SGHNT and YYREEE (reference sequence). The CDR3 covers 15 residues. As DNA, the CDR3 is TGTGCCAGCAGCTTGGATCGAGGGGCCCAAGAGACCCAGTACTTC. This gives the protein CASSLDRGAQETQYF.

The rearrangement joins TRBV6-4 to TRBJ2-3; TRBD2 agrees at 15 bases. The germline V gene encodes CDR1 MRHNA and CDR2 SNTAGT. V lost 4 bases, J lost 4 bases, and 12 bases stayed unmatched. The length of the CDR3 is 19 residues. Written as DNA, the CDR3 is TGTGCCAGCAGTGGTGGGACCGGGACTAGCGGGGGGTGGGCAGATACGCAGTATTTT. It translates to CASSGGTGTSGGWADTQYF.

This clone has a single count. The chain has TRBV10-2 and TRBJ2-5; perhaps TRBD1 as D (5 bases). The germline V gene has CDR1 WSHSY and CDR2 SAAADI. This CDR3 has 14 residues. Trimming removed 5 bases at V and 5 bases at J, with 15 bases between. The CDR3, as DNA: TGCGCCAGCAGTTATTACAGGTCCGGGGAGACCCAGTACTTC. It is translated as CASSYYRSGETQYF.

The V and J genes are TRBV6-8 and TRBJ1-5, with no clear D. V was pared by 5 bases and J by 4 bases, with 15 bases between. Germline V lookup: CDR1 MNHGY, CDR2 SAAAGT. This CDR3 has 15 residues. The CDR3 sequence is CASSAWESRNQPQHF. CDR3 nucleotides: TGTGCCAGCAGTGCTTGGGAATCGAGGAATCAGCCCCAGCATTTT.

There are a few counts of this clone. The J gene is TRBJ1-1, the V gene TRBV5-4; D not certain. Trimming removed 0 bases at V and 0 bases at J, with 9 bases between. The CDR3 has 15 residues. From germline, CDR1 is SGHNT and CDR2 YYREEE (reference sequence). The CDR3 nucleotides are TGTGCCAGCAGCTTGGGGGCGGAGGTGAACACTGAAGCTTTCTTT. Residues: CASSLGAEVNTEAFF.

A few counts support this clone. The chain recombines TRBV5-6 with TRBJ1-1; no definite D call. The CDR3 spans 18 residues. From germline, CDR1 is SGHDT and CDR2 YYEEEE. V was cut by 0 bases and J by 7 bases, with 25 bases left in between. The CDR3 spells CASSLAGSSASSGGEAFF. As DNA, the CDR3 is TGTGCCAGCAGCTTGGCCGGGTCTTCGGCGTCCTCAGGTGGTGAAGCTTTCTTT.